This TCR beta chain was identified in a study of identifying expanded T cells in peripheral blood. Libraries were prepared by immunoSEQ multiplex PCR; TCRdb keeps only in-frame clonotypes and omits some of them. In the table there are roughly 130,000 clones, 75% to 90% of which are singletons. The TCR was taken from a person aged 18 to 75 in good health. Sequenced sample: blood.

CDR3 region: CASSRSAGGYYGYTF. Here the CDR3 DNA reads TGTGCCAGCAGCCGGTCTGCAGGCGGGTATTATGGCTACACCTTC. The V gene is TRBV11-2, the J gene TRBJ1-2; D unclear. The CDR3 consists of 15 residues. With 5 bases removed from V and 5 bases from J, the gap between germline ends came to 18 bases. Germline assignment: CDR1 SGHAT and CDR2 FQNNGV. The whole variable domain, remainder taken from reference TRBV11-2 and TRBJ1-2, is EAGVAQSPRYKIIEKRQSVAFWCNPISGHATLYWYQQILGQGPKLLIQFQNNGVVDDSQLPKDRFSAERLKGVDSTLKIQPAKLEDSAVYLCASSRSAGGYYGYTFGSGTRLTVV.